This T cell receptor (beta chain) was captured by sequencing in a study of beta chain features in type 1 diabetes. Study-level information: Comparable age, gender and cell yields were observed in patients relative to healthy donors.

Notes on the study in general: The study found moderately but significantly shorter TCRB CDR3s in all four CD4+ subsets of Type 1 diabetes patients.

This clone was detected a few times. The antigen is unknown. Sequenced material consisted of expressed TCRB transcripts (all of the isolated RNA was reverse transcribed). Clones were sequenced by immunoSEQ multiplex PCR, and TCRdb holds only the in-frame ones, with some missing. The repertoire has approximately 240,000 clones, more than 15% of them found once; the top ten carry about 0.08%. CDR1 and CDR2 from the germline V gene are GTSNPN and SVGIG (reference sequence). Deletions cut 1 base from V and 9 bases from J, with 13 bases between. There are 13 residues in the CDR3. This TCR was recovered from a man younger than 45 with type 1 diabetes. The chain couples TRBV30 to TRBJ2-1, with D unresolved. Material for sequencing was naive CD4+ T cells from blood. The CDR3 sequence is CAWSGVGPPEQFF. DNA of the CDR3: TGTGCCTGGAGTGGGGTCGGCCCGCCTGAGCAGTTCTTC.